These 26 T cell receptor beta chains originate from one sample sequenced in a study of shared clonotypes between healthy human individuals. TCRdb's copy holds only in-frame clones and misses some; the assay was immunoSEQ multiplex PCR. Of more than 550,000 clones in the sample, roughly 87% were seen once. The sequenced sample consisted of memory CD8+ T cells from PBMCs. Subset defined: CD45RO+ cells pooled with CCR7-negative TemRA cells. Receptor source: a man younger than 30 in good health. Some clones in this sample may be carry-over from other donors' samples.

The rearrangement links TRBV7-9 to TRBJ1-5; D might be TRBD1 (5 bases). This CDR3 is 12 amino acids long. V was shortened by 4 bases and J by 7 bases, with 8 bases between the two germline ends. CDR1 is SEHNR, CDR2 FQNEAQ, per germline (reference sequence). In DNA, the CDR3 is TGTGCCAGCAGCTCGGACAAACAGCCCCAGCATTTT. As protein: CASSSDKQPQHF.

The CDR3 DNA follows: TGTGCCAGCAGTTTAACCCCCGGGCACCCCGGCTACACCTTC. Protein product: CASSLTPGHPGYTF. This chain uses TRBV27 with TRBJ1-2, with D hard to call. Germline CDR1 reads MNHEY; CDR2 reads SMNVEV (reference sequence). The CDR3 is 14 residues long. V was trimmed by 2 bases and J by 8 bases, leaving 15 bases between them.

The V and J genes are TRBV6-6 and TRBJ2-5; D may be TRBD1 (5 bases). This CDR3 has 15 amino acids. Germline values: CDR1 MNHNY, CDR2 SVGAGI (reference sequence). Trimming shortened V by 6 bases and J by 1 base, and 15 bases separated the two germline ends. CDR3 in amino acids: CASSQDTSPQETQYF. The CDR3 coding sequence is TGTGCCAGCAGCCAGGACACATCTCCCCAAGAGACCCAGTACTTC.

To note about this clone: The sample contains more than one DNA sequence encoding this CDR3. The V call is TRBV9, the J call TRBJ1-1; D is possibly TRBD1 (5 bases). V gave up 4 bases and J gave up 1 base, with 14 bases separating them. This CDR3 comprises 15 residues. Germline CDR1 SGDLS, CDR2 YYNGEE. CDR3 sequence: CASSPRGNQNTEAFF. In DNA form, the CDR3 reads TGTGCCAGCAGCCCTCGGGGGAATCAGAACACTGAAGCTTTCTTT.

The chain links TRBV27 to TRBJ2-3; D gene ambiguous. This CDR3 is built from 15 residues. Trimming stripped 4 bases from V and 4 bases from J, with 15 bases between. From germline, CDR1 is MNHEY and CDR2 SMNVEV (reference sequence). The CDR3 DNA follows: TGTGCCAGCAGTTCCGGTGGTGGGTTTGCAGATACGCAGTATTTT. Protein sequence: CASSSGGGFADTQYF.

This chain uses TRBV9 with TRBJ1-1; no reliable D call. Trimming took 0 bases from V and 4 from J, leaving 10 bases between them. The CDR3 totals 14 residues. In germline, CDR1 is SGDLS, CDR2 YYNGEE. CDR3 bases: TGTGCCAGCAGCGTAGTTATGGGTTCCACTGAAGCTTTCTTT. This gives the protein CASSVVMGSTEAFF.

The chain has TRBV27 and TRBJ2-2; 8 nucleotides match TRBD2. The V and J ends lost 7 bases and 3 bases, in that order; junction bases with no gene match: 13. Germline CDR1 and CDR2: MNHEY and SMNVEV (reference sequence). This CDR3 comprises 17 residues. CDR3 nucleotide sequence: TGTGCCAGCACACCCTTCGCCAGCGGGAGTGACACCGGGGAGCTGTTTTTT. Its protein is CASTPFASGSDTGELFF.

The chain has TRBV7-9 and TRBJ1-2; D unclear. CDR3 length equals 11 residues. Germline lookup yields CDR1 SEHNR and CDR2 FQNEAQ (reference sequence). The ends were cut back, 2 bases at V and 7 bases at J, with 5 bases in the middle. The CDR3 DNA is TGTGCCAGCAGCTTACTGGCTGGCTACACCTTC. Encoded protein: CASSLLAGYTF.

This clone was found once. V usage is TRBV9 and J usage is TRBJ2-7, with a possible D match to TRBD1 (5 bases). V was pared by 3 bases and J by 2 bases, with 9 bases between. Germline V gene data show CDR1 as SGDLS and CDR2 as YYNGEE. The CDR3 is 13 residues long. The CDR3, as DNA: TGTGCCAGCAGCGCTCCAGGGACCTACGAGCAGTACTTC. Amino acids: CASSAPGTYEQYF.

The rearrangement links TRBV4-1 to TRBJ2-5; D not certain. With 0 bases removed from V and 1 base from J, the gap between germline ends came to 18 bases. Looked up from germline, CDR1 is MGHRA and CDR2 is YSYEKL. This CDR3 region has 18 residues. The CDR3 region is CASSQDTNWVLRQETQYF. For the CDR3, the DNA is TGCGCCAGCAGCCAAGATACCAATTGGGTCCTACGCCAAGAGACCCAGTACTTC.

This sequence joins TRBV30 and TRBJ2-5; no definite D call. Germline V gene data show CDR1 as GTSNPN and CDR2 as SVGIG (reference sequence). V lost 4 bases and J lost 0, with 9 bases in between. The CDR3 runs 13 residues. The CDR3 DNA follows: TGTGCCTGGACCACAGTGAACCAAGAGACCCAGTACTTC. It codes for CAWTTVNQETQYF.

This chain connects TRBV28 to TRBJ1-1; D not resolved. The CDR3 is 15 residues long. Trimming took 6 bases from V and 0 from J, leaving 14 bases between them. Germline CDR1 MDHEN, CDR2 SYDVKM. This chain's CDR3 is CASRPRRAMNTEAFF. The DNA of the CDR3 is TGTGCCAGCAGACCGAGACGGGCTATGAACACTGAAGCTTTCTTT.

The genes are TRBV27 and TRBJ2-5; D is perhaps TRBD2 (6 bases). V was cut by 6 bases and J by 2 bases, with 13 bases left in between. The CDR3 has 14 residues. Germline CDR1 MNHEY, CDR2 SMNVEV (reference sequence). The CDR3 reads CASSRMGLQETQYF. CDR3 coding DNA: TGTGCCAGCAGCAGAATGGGACTTCAAGAGACCCAGTACTTC.

The rearrangement uses TRBV5-8 and TRBJ1-5; maybe TRBD1 (6 bases). CDR3 size: 16 residues. Per germline, CDR1 SGHTS and CDR2 YDEGEE. V shed 3 bases and J shed 2 bases, with 15 bases lying between them. CDR3 bases: TGTGCCAGCAGCTCCCGGGGGCCCTATCGCAATCAGCCCCAGCATTTT. Protein sequence: CASSSRGPYRNQPQHF.

V usage is TRBV7-9 and J usage is TRBJ2-5; TRBD1 aligns across 8 bases. Germline trimming cut 0 bases from V and 5 bases from J; bases unmatched to any gene: 5. Germline V gene lookup returns CDR1 SEHNR and CDR2 FQNEAQ (reference sequence). The CDR3 is 15 residues long. This CDR3 is CASSLASGGKETQYF. In nucleotides, the CDR3 is TGTGCCAGCAGCTTAGCGTCAGGGGGCAAGGAGACCCAGTACTTC.

The V call is TRBV15, the J call TRBJ1-4; D uncertain. V shed 6 bases and J shed 5 bases, with 4 bases lying between them. This CDR3 contains 11 residues. Germline lookup yields CDR1 LNHNV and CDR2 YYDKDF (reference sequence). This CDR3 is CATRTNEKLFF. In nucleotides, the CDR3 is TGTGCCACCAGGACGAATGAAAAACTGTTTTTT.

The gene calls are TRBV28 and TRBJ1-5; D may be TRBD1 (6 bases). CDR1 and CDR2 (germline): MDHEN, SYDVKM. This CDR3 region has 14 residues. Trimming removed 6 bases at V and 0 bases at J, with 9 bases between. The CDR3 protein is CASRPGVSNQPQHF. CDR3 coding DNA: TGTGCCAGCAGGCCAGGGGTTAGCAATCAGCCCCAGCATTTT.

The chain recombines TRBV6-1 with TRBJ1-5; D might be TRBD1 (6 bases). The germline V gene has CDR1 MNHNS and CDR2 SASEGT. The CDR3 is made up of 14 amino acids. With 6 bases removed from V and 2 bases from J, the gap between germline ends came to 11 bases. The CDR3 DNA reads TGTGCCAGCAGGGCCAGGGGTGGCAATCAGCCCCAGCATTTT. Amino acid sequence: CASRARGGNQPQHF.

The CDR3 reads CASSSPGEETQYF. CDR3 nucleotides: TGTGCCAGCAGCTCACCAGGGGAAGAGACCCAGTACTTC. The V and J genes are TRBV11-1 and TRBJ2-5; TRBD1 is a possible D gene (6 bases). CDR1 SGHAT and CDR2 FQDESV come from the germline V gene (reference sequence). This CDR3 is built from 13 residues. Trimming stripped 4 bases from V and 3 bases from J, with 9 bases between.

This chain connects TRBV28 to TRBJ2-1, with 7 bases aligning to TRBD1. This CDR3 is 13 amino acids long. CDR1 MDHEN and CDR2 SYDVKM come from the germline V gene. V lost 2 bases to trimming and J lost 7 bases; unmatched junction nucleotides: 2. CDR3 DNA sequence: TGTGCCAGCAGTTTAAACAGGGGAAATGAGCAGTTCTTC. It yields the protein CASSLNRGNEQFF.

This clone was seen more than once but under ten times. V usage is TRBV27 and J usage is TRBJ1-5, with TRBD1 matching 8 bases. Trimming removed 5 bases from V and 4 bases from J; junction bases left unmatched: 4. CDR1 and CDR2 from the germline V gene are MNHEY and SMNVEV (reference sequence). The CDR3 has 14 residues. CDR3 loop: CASSRGQANQPQHF. The CDR3 DNA reads TGTGCCAGCAGTAGGGGACAGGCTAATCAGCCCCAGCATTTT.

The rearrangement joins TRBV27 to TRBJ2-7; possible D gene TRBD2, 5 bases. This CDR3 region has 14 residues. Germline assignment: CDR1 MNHEY and CDR2 SMNVEV (reference sequence). Trimming stripped 4 bases from V and 4 bases from J, with 14 bases between. CDR3 region: CASSSRASTYEQYF. CDR3 in DNA: TGTGCCAGCAGTTCCCGGGCTAGCACTTACGAGCAGTACTTC.

This chain joins TRBV13 and TRBJ2-1; 11 bases map to TRBD2. J lost 8 bases, V lost 4 bases, and 13 bases had no gene match. Per germline, CDR1 PRHDT and CDR2 FYEKMQ (reference sequence). The CDR3 covers 17 residues. CDR3 bases: TGTGCCAGCAGCTCCAATGCACTAGCGGGAGATCGGGATGAGCAGTTCTTC. It translates to CASSSNALAGDRDEQFF.

This chain joins TRBV29-1 and TRBJ2-7; 11 bases agree with TRBD1. V was pared by 0 bases and J by 3 bases, with 4 bases of the junction left unmatched. Germline CDR1 reads SQVTM; CDR2 reads ANQGSEA. This CDR3 contains 15 residues. The CDR3 sequence is CSVEDPGTGGYEQYF. As DNA, the CDR3 is TGCAGCGTTGAAGATCCCGGGACAGGGGGCTACGAGCAGTACTTC.

The rearrangement joins TRBV27 to TRBJ2-3; no clear D. V lost 3 bases and J lost 0, with 10 bases in between. The CDR3 spans 15 residues. Germline loops: CDR1 MNHEY, CDR2 SMNVEV (reference sequence). The CDR3 DNA reads as TGTGCCAGCAGTTTTCAGGTCTCTAGCACAGATACGCAGTATTTT. This translates into CASSFQVSSTDTQYF.

To note about this clone: The identical CDR3 is also encoded by other nucleotide sequences in the sample. This chain uses TRBV27 with TRBJ1-2, with 7 bases matching TRBD1. CDR3 length equals 13 residues. Germline V gives CDR1 MNHEY, CDR2 SMNVEV (reference sequence). Losses at the gene ends were 3 bases for V and 4 bases for J; bases not matched to a gene: 2. In DNA form, the CDR3 reads TGTGCCAGCAGTTTGAGACAGGGCTATGGCTACACCTTC. The encoded protein is CASSLRQGYGYTF.